The 8 T cell receptor beta chains below were found in one sample sequenced in a study of T cell responses to AZD1222 COVID-19 vaccine. The table came from immunoSEQ multiplex PCR; TCRdb's copy has only in-frame clones and leaves some out. The table shows around 150,000 clones, with 80% to 95% occurring only once. Specimen: peripheral blood, collected on day 0 of AZD1222 vaccination. The receptor set was obtained from an adult in good health.

This rearrangement joins TRBV9 to TRBJ1-1; weak D call: TRBD1 (5 bases). Germline V CDR1 and CDR2: SGDLS, YYNGEE. CDR3 length: 15 amino acids. V was trimmed by 3 bases and J by 1 base, leaving 13 bases between them. As DNA, the CDR3 is TGTGCCAGCAGCGAGTCAGGGTCTGCGAACACTGAAGCTTTCTTT. This translates into CASSESGSANTEAFF.

The CDR3 nucleotides are TGTGCCAGCAGTCCTCGTACAGGGGCCACGGGACTATCCTACGAGCAGTACTTC. It specifies CASSPRTGATGLSYEQYF. This chain uses TRBV7-9 with TRBJ2-7; D may correspond to TRBD1 or TRBD2 (7 bases each). Germline lookup yields CDR1 SEHNR and CDR2 FQNEAQ (reference sequence). This CDR3 is built from 18 residues. Trimming took 6 bases from V and 1 from J, leaving 25 bases between them.

The V gene is TRBV2, the J gene TRBJ1-2, with D possibly being TRBD1 (5 bases). The length of the CDR3 is 15 residues. V was shortened by 5 bases and J by 4 bases, with 17 bases between the two germline ends. The germline gives CDR1 SNHLY, CDR2 FYNNEI. The CDR3 region has the DNA TGTGCCAGCAGTCCCCTCACGGCAGGGATCTATGGCTACACCTTC. This encodes CASSPLTAGIYGYTF.

This chain uses TRBV7-9 with TRBJ2-7, with D perhaps TRBD2 (5 bases). The V gene's germline CDR1 is SEHNR and CDR2 FQNEAQ (reference sequence). This CDR3 is built from 14 residues. V was trimmed by 5 bases and J by 3 bases, leaving 14 bases between them. CDR3 residues: CASSPRELGYEQYF. The CDR3 DNA follows: TGTGCCAGCAGCCCGAGGGAACTCGGCTACGAGCAGTACTTC.

The chain couples TRBV7-2 to TRBJ2-2, with TRBD2 as a possible D gene (5 bases). Trimming cost V 8 bases and J 1 base, with 11 bases left between them. The CDR3 consists of 14 residues. The V gene's germline CDR1 is SGHTA and CDR2 FQGNSA. CDR3 amino acids: CASQERRNTGELFF. Here the CDR3 DNA reads TGTGCCAGCCAGGAGCGGCGGAACACCGGGGAGCTGTTTTTT.

The CDR3 loop is CASNLAGGDGTEAFF. CDR3 sequence (DNA): TGTGCCAGCAACTTGGCAGGGGGCGACGGGACTGAAGCTTTCTTT. The rearrangement links TRBV3-1 (or the pseudogene TRBV3-2) to TRBJ1-1; TRBD1 agrees at 8 bases. This CDR3 is 15 amino acids long. V lost 7 bases and J lost 5; bases outside the gene matches: 12. Looked up from germline, CDR1 is LGHDT and CDR2 is YNNKEL (reference sequence).

This chain uses TRBV13 with TRBJ2-1, with TRBD1 as a possible D gene (5 bases). The germline V gene has CDR1 PRHDT and CDR2 FYEKMQ (reference sequence). The CDR3 has 13 amino acids. Trimming cost V 1 base and J 8 bases, with 9 bases left between them. CDR3: CASSLDQGYEQFF. For the CDR3, the DNA is TGTGCCAGCAGCTTAGATCAGGGCTATGAGCAGTTCTTC.

The rearrangement links TRBV19 to TRBJ1-4, with D perhaps matching TRBD1 (5 bases). Per germline, CDR1 LNHDA and CDR2 SQIVND (reference sequence). CDR3 length: 16 residues. Trimming left V 4 bases short and J 7 bases short, with 19 bases between. The CDR3 here is CASSKGIWEVPEKLFF. CDR3 DNA: TGTGCCAGTAGTAAGGGGATCTGGGAGGTCCCTGAAAAACTGTTTTTT.